The TCR beta chain described here comes from a study of cytomegalovirus exposure and HLA in healthy donors (dated by TCRdb to about 2017). Concerning the study at large: According to an earlier analysis of 587 of the donors, about 170 million T cells yielded some 110 million unique TCR beta sequences and 276 Gb of sequence data. To predict cytomegalovirus infection status, the study brought together high-throughput TCR immunosequencing, statistical association of individual TCRs with disease status, and machine learning. All discovery cohort repertoires had been generated using a single sequencing platform. A separate validation cohort of approximately 120 different subjects was used in addition to the 666-subject first cohort. In an earlier analysis of a few hundred of the donors, high-throughput TCR beta sequencing was used to judge whether each TCR beta V gene segment behaved as functional or pseudogenic. The aim of the study was to test whether cataloging public T cell receptors could identify signatures of past pathogen exposure. Typing coverage differed by locus: A, B, C, DRB1 and DQB1 were typed in roughly 620-630 donors, DQA1 in 522, DPA1 in 600 to 610, and DPB1 in roughly 470. Both class I and class II loci were covered by HLA typing, at four-digit resolution. Rather than using new phenotypic data, the later analysis identified candidate immune exposures from TCR beta sequences and from how often those sequences occurred across donors. Four or five DR-DQ haplotypes were handled as single units for association and clustering, since linkage in the cohort was strong. Of the roughly 400 genotyped donors, around 81% fell in the genetic ancestry cluster associated with self-reported Caucasian donors. A later genetic analysis used genome-wide SNP genotypes for about 65% of the 666 donors, treating that subset as a discovery cohort. On average, about 240,000 unique TCR beta nucleotide sequences were sequenced per donor among about 400 genotyped donors of the cohort, with roughly 19% of those sequences being non-productive. The study used immunosequencing to profile the T cell repertoires of 666 subjects and linked those repertoires to cytomegalovirus serostatus. Donor age, sex, ethnicity and CMV serostatus were compiled alongside the repertoire data. In a later analysis, previously published TCR beta repertoires from 600 to 850 donors were re-analyzed and high-resolution HLA genotyping was added so that TCR occurrence patterns could be studied. Roughly 300 gigabases of sequencing data and around 87 million unique TCR sequences were included in an early release covering about 600 HLA-typed donors. Paper-wide results and their limitations: Because HLA typing was unavailable for some donors at each locus, only the typed subset was used in association tests. A later analysis associated about 17,000 TCR beta sequences with specific HLA alleles at a false discovery rate of 0.05. According to a later analysis, most CMV-associated TCR beta chains appeared to be HLA-restricted, and the HLA associations seemed to be driven largely by CMV exposure. A later analysis found that HLA-associated TCR beta chains were more clonally expanded and had lower generation probabilities than equally common non-associated chains. In a later analysis, TCR association rates were found to vary across HLA loci, with the most associated TCRs seen for DRB1 alleles and the fewest for HLA-C alleles. Across donors, most TCR sequences were observed very rarely, whereas some public TCRs were present in many individuals. A further reported finding was that TCR beta sequences accurately predicted the HLA-A and HLA-B alleles for most subjects in the first cohort. V-gene and J-gene trimming of TCR beta chains was associated with a missense DCLRE1C variant in a later genetic analysis, and the association was replicated in an independent cohort. Strong co-occurrence of HLA alleles, especially DR and DQ, made assigning TCR associations to individual alleles difficult. In vitro tests confirmed that a few of the cytomegalovirus-associated TCR beta chains recognize cytomegalovirus antigens. The classifier was reported to diagnose cytomegalovirus status with high specificity and sensitivity in both the original and validation cohorts. Because counts were too low, fewer than 20 rarely observed V segments, including chromosome 9 orphons, were excluded from the earlier analysis of 587 of the donors. The sequencing pipeline was judged likely to have produced a cluster of highly shared sequence variants as a technical artifact. Because the 87-base-pair reads could not distinguish some IMGT-functional V segments, including TRBV6-2 and TRBV6-3, those segments were excluded. The presence/absence analyses assumed that sequencing depth was roughly uniform across donors, and that assumption may not be true. CMV serostatus was the only immune exposure information available for the cohort. The authors suggested that the approach could potentially be extended to other disease states and immunological phenotypes. Only TCR beta chains were sequenced in this cohort, and the absence of alpha or paired-chain data limited detectable features. Correlated functional status among segregating V segments might be attributable to linkage disequilibrium, but an unknown experimental factor could not be ruled out. The study listed 164 TCR beta chains as associated with cytomegalovirus. Several of the top co-occurrence clusters appeared to be linked to parvovirus B19, influenza, CMV and Epstein-Barr virus, according to a later analysis. Compared with the roughly 700-donor mean, donors in an Asian-associated ancestry cluster had fewer N-insertions in productive TCRs, according to a later genetic analysis. In an earlier analysis of several hundred of the donors, most TCR beta V segments were observed in productive rearrangements about 90% or about 30% of the time, broadly matching IMGT annotations.

For CDR1 and CDR2, the germline V gene lists ENHRY and SYGVKD. The CDR3 starts with the cysteine, ends with the phenylalanine, and has 14 residues. Kept here is only the CDR3 DNA, which spans 42 bases and is read in frame from base 1. V was cut back by 2 bases and J by 0 bases, leaving a gap of 8 bases between them. The cohort was made up of under 800 healthy bone marrow donors. At the time of sampling, every cohort member was nominally healthy, though immune exposures that went unrecorded were likely present. The donor tested CMV seropositive and was one of the 289 seropositive cohort members. A peripheral blood sample was provided by each donor, and peripheral blood mononuclear cells were used for TCR beta sequencing. The Qiagen DNeasy Blood Extraction Kit was used to extract genomic DNA from the blood cell samples. In the case of this clone: Its binding antigen is unknown. Base qualities are missing; no much larger clone stands one base away.

Receptor libraries were prepared by the immunoSEQ multiplex PCR assay. A mixture of 60 forward primers for TCR Vbeta segments and 13 reverse primers for TCR Jbeta segments was used in the multiplex PCR. A multiplex PCR assay on genomic DNA amplified the CDR3 region of rearranged TCR beta genes. Amplified TCR beta libraries were sequenced as 87-base-pair reads on the Illumina HiSeq System. In the source study's methods: A later analysis counted about 82 million unique TCR beta chains across the 550 to 700 repertoires, and some 11 million of these chains were shared by at least two donors. To remove PCR and sequencing errors, raw reads were error-corrected and collapsed into unique sequences using a nearest-neighbor algorithm that merged closely related sequences. CDR3 sequences were aligned to IMGT reference sequences to assign V, D and J gene segments. For a sequence to be retained, at least a six-nucleotide match to both a V gene segment and a J gene segment was required. A rearrangement was called productive if the CDR3 had no stop codons and remained in frame with V and J, and every other rearrangement was called non-productive. CDR3 was defined by IMGT convention, running from the second conserved V-encoded cysteine to the conserved J-encoded phenylalanine. Sequences without an unambiguous match to a single V gene segment were excluded from the earlier analysis of almost 600 of the donors. In an earlier analysis of 587 of the donors, a V segment was called functional when productive rearrangements were above 56.7%, and segregating when the standard deviation between donors exceeded 5%. To diagnose cytomegalovirus status from the catalog of TCR beta chain sequences, a statistical classification framework was built. In a later analysis, TCR nucleotide sequences were compared against IMGT/GENE-DB human TR gene sequences so that V and J genes could be assigned. The TCRdist pipeline was used in a later analysis to assign CDR3 sequences and most-parsimonious VDJ recombination scenarios. In a later analysis, every TCR beta chain was defined by the combination of its CDR3 amino acid sequence and its V-gene family, and reads without a unique V-gene family were dropped. As a way to deal with suspected cross-contamination and a sequencing artifact, a later analysis dropped hundreds of nucleotide sequences that were highly shared and had low generation probability. For each public chain, a later analysis derived a clonal expansion index from normalized ranks of inferred template counts within each repertoire. A later analysis computed generation probabilities with a VDJ recombination model fitted to out-of-frame rearrangements, and checked the results against IGoR. In a later analysis, TCR-TCR, TCR-HLA and TCR-CMV co-occurrence was scored with hypergeometric tests, and a repertoire-size bias correction was applied to TCR pairs. False discovery rates were estimated in a later analysis by permuting HLA or CMV assignments 20 times. A later analysis grouped co-occurring TCRs with DBSCAN, adding TCRdist sequence similarity when clustering within HLA-allele-positive subsets. Co-occurrence clustering excluded repertoires with fewer than 30,000 or more than 120,000 public chains, plus five with anomalous nucleotide sharing. The clones in this table, taken by TCRdb from immuneACCESS, are in-frame only. Not every clone is retained; where verified, under half of the shortfall comes from an unresolved V gene, and the cause of the rest is unknown. D and trimming were read from the DNA, whereas the V and J calls and clone size are those reported in that table. A total of about 98,000 clones appear in this sample, about four fifths of them only once. Under 4.5% of the sample goes to the ten largest clones.

The sequence came from a female donor in good health and CMV-seropositive. What was sequenced was PBMCs. This receptor chain uses TRBV10-3 and TRBJ2-7; tentative D gene TRBD1, with 5 bases matching. At the DNA level, the sequence is TGTGCCATCAGTGAGGCCAGGGACTCCTACGAGCAGTACTTC. The encoded protein is CAISEARDSYEQYF.